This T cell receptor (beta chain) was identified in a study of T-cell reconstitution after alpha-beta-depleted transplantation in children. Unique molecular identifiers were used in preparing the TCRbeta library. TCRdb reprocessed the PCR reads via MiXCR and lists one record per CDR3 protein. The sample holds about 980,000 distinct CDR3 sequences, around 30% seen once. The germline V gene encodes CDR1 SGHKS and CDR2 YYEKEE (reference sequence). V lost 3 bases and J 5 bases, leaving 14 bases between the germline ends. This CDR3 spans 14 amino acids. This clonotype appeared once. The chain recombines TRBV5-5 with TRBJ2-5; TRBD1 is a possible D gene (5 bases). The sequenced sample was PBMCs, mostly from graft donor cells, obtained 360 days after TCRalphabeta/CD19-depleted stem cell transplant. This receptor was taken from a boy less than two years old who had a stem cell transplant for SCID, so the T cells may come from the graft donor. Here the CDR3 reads CASSSEGVWETQYF. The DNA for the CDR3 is TGTGCCAGCAGCTCGGAAGGGGTTTGGGAGACCCAGTACTTC. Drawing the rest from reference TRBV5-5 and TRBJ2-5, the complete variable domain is DAGVTQSPTHLIKTRGQQVTLRCSPISGHKSVSWYQQVLGQGPQFIFQYYEKEERGRGNFPDRFSARQFPNYSSELNVNALLLGDSALYLCASSSEGVWETQYFGPGTRLLVL.